These T cell receptor beta chains were read from a single sample in a study of CXCR3-negative and CXCR3-positive naive CD8 T cells. TCRdb re-called the 5' RACE reads; every CDR3 protein appears as one record, without DNA. Seen in this sample are 65,000 to 75,000 distinct CDR3 sequences; the ten most common clones hold around 0.7%. The specimen was naive CXCR3+ CD8+ T cells from blood. These receptors all stem from a human donor in good health. Some clones in this sample may be carry-over from other donors' samples. The CDR3 runs from the conserved cysteine through the conserved F or W.

J,V,CDR3
TRBJ2-7,TRBV7-9,CASSSPLGQNYEQYF
TRBJ2-1,TRBV5-1,CASSLAASGGASDNEQFF
TRBJ2-1,TRBV29-1,CSVESYLAGGVSSYNEQFF
TRBJ1-2,TRBV10-3,CAIRTGQDLVNYGYTF
TRBJ1-1,TRBV29-1,CSVAPGRLNTEAFF
TRBJ2-2,TRBV29-1,CSVVWRQGAGTGELFF
TRBJ2-6,TRBV5-1,CASRTPALDFSGANVLTF
TRBJ2-1,TRBV7-3,CASSPQGGSYNEQFF
TRBJ2-2,TRBV7-3,CASSFWSGELFF
TRBJ1-1,TRBV29-1,CSSQTGGKAFF
TRBJ1-2,TRBV3-1,CASSQDGIGEDGYTF
TRBJ1-1,TRBV7-8,CASSLPPQGNTEAFF
TRBJ2-7,TRBV29-1,CSVGDRGRSYEQYF
TRBJ2-2,TRBV29-1,CSVEDPRGSTGELFF
TRBJ2-7,TRBV7-9,CASSTPGQGVEQYF
TRBJ2-7,TRBV12-3/TRBV12-4,CASSADRRSYEQYF
TRBJ2-3,TRBV7-9,CASSHPWADTQYF
TRBJ1-2,TRBV29-1,CSVTGTGVYGYTF
TRBJ2-3,TRBV6-6,CASSYTQTVRARTDTQYF
TRBJ2-7,TRBV6-2/TRBV6-3,CASSYGGSYEQYF
TRBJ2-2,TRBV7-6,CASSLSIRAGTGELFF
TRBJ2-7,TRBV20-1,CSARSGTDYEQYF
TRBJ2-1,TRBV20-1,CSAGLAGGPEIEQFF
TRBJ2-3,TRBV12-3/TRBV12-4,CASRGSNTQYF
TRBJ2-5,TRBV20-1,CSARDQNGRDLETQYF
TRBJ1-1,TRBV7-6,CASSPSTENTEAFF
TRBJ2-5,TRBV10-3,CATQITGWETQYF
TRBJ2-1,TRBV7-9,CASSKAEDARGYNEQFF
TRBJ2-7,TRBV7-9,CASSLIGESYEQYF
TRBJ2-1,TRBV5-1,CASSYDGTDNEQFF
TRBJ2-2,TRBV6-5,CASKGGLFGVTGELFF
TRBJ1-4,TRBV7-9,CASSHSTTNEKLFF
TRBJ1-5,TRBV4-1,CASSPRTLSNQPQHF
TRBJ2-7,TRBV7-6,CASSLASSGGPSSYEQYF
TRBJ2-1,TRBV20-1,CSARDFGGSAYNEQFF
TRBJ2-7,TRBV15,CATSRGRQGIYYEQYF
TRBJ2-5,TRBV6-6,CASKKRAQETQYF
TRBJ2-5,TRBV14,CASSQDIVSMGALLAGEETQYF